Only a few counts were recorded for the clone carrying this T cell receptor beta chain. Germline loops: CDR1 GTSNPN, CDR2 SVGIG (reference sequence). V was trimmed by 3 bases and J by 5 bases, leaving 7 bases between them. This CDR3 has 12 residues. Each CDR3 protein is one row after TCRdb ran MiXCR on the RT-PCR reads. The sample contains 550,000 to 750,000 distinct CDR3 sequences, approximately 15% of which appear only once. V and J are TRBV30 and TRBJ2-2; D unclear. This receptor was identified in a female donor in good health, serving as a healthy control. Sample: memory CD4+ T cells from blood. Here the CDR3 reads CAWRIWTGELFF. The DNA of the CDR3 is TGTGCCTGGAGAATTTGGACCGGGGAGCTGTTTTTT.